This T cell receptor beta chain was obtained from a study of cytomegalovirus exposure and HLA in healthy donors. In this sample, this clone turned up once. The PCR used 60 Vbeta and 13 Jbeta primers. As originally analysed: In a later analysis, roughly 86 million unique TCR beta chains included roughly 11 million shared by two or more donors. The protocol was immunoSEQ multiplex PCR, while the TCRdb copy is restricted to in-frame clones and leaves out a portion. That table gives V, J and clone size, and the DNA gave D and trimming. The sample lists 150,000 to 170,000 clones; approximately 77% were seen once. The donors comprised healthy bone marrow donors. Trimming took 4 bases from V and 3 from J; bases not matched to a gene: 11. Germline V gene sequence: CDR1 SGDLS, CDR2 YYNGEE. CDR3 length: 16 amino acids.

The gene calls are TRBV9 and TRBJ2-7; 9 bases are shared with TRBD2. The sample comprised PBMCs. This TCR was sampled from a man aged 18 to 35 in good health and CMV-seronegative. CDR3 protein: CASSPRGSGGLYEQYF. The CDR3 region has the DNA TGTGCCAGCAGCCCCCGGGGTAGCGGGGGCCTCTACGAGCAGTACTTC. The complete variable domain, with remaining parts taken from reference TRBV9 and TRBJ2-7, reads DSGVTQTPKHLITATGQRVTLRCSPRSGDLSVYWYQQSLDQGLQFLIQYYNGEERAKGNILERFSAQQFPDLHSELNLSSLELGDSALYFCASSPRGSGGLYEQYFGPGTRLTVT.